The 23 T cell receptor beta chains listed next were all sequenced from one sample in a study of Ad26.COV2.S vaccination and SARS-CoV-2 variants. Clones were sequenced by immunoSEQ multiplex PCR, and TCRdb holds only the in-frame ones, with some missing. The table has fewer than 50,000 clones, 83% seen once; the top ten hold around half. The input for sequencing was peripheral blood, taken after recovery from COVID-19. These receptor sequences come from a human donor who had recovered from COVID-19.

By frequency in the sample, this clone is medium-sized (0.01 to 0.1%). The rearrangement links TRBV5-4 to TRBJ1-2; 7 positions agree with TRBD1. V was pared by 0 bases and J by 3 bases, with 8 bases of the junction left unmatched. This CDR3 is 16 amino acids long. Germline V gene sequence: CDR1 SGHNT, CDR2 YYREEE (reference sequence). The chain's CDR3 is CASSLENRGGDYGYTF. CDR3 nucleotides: TGTGCCAGCAGCTTGGAGAACAGGGGTGGGGACTATGGCTACACCTTC. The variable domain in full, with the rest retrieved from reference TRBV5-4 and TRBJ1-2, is ETGVTQSPTHLIKTRGQQVTLRCSSQSGHNTVSWYQQALGQGPQFIFQYYREEENGRGNFPPRFSGLQFPNYSSELNVNALELDDSALYLCASSLENRGGDYGYTFGSGTRLTVV.

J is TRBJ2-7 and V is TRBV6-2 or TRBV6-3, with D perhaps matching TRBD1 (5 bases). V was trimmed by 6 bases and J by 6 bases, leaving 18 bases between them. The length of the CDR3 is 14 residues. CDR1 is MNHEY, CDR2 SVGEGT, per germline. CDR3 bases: TGTGCCAGCAGCCTGGGTCTCTTCAGGGCCGAGCAGTACGTC. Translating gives CASSLGLFRAEQYV.

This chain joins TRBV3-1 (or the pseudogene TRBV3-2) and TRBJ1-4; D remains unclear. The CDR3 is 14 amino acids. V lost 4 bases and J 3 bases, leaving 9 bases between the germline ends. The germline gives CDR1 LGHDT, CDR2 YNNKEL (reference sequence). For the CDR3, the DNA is TGTGCCAGCAGCCCCTGGGTGTCTAATGAAAAACTGTTTTTT. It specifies CASSPWVSNEKLFF.

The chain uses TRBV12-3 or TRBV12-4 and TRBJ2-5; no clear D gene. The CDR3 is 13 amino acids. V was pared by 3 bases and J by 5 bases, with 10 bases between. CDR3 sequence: CASSLHLPETQYF. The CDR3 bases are TGTGCCAGCAGTTTGCACCTGCCGGAGACCCAGTACTTC.

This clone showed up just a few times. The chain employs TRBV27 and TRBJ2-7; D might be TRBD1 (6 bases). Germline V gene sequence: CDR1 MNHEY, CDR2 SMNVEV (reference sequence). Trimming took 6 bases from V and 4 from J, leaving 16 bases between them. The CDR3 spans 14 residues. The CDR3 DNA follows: TGTGCCAGCAGCAGAAAACAGGGCTGGTACGAGCAGTACTTC. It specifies CASSRKQGWYEQYF.

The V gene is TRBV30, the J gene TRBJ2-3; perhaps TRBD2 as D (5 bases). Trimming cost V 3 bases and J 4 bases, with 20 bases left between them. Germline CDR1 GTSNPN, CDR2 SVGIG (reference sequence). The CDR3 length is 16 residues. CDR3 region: CAWSRSWTFVSDTQYF. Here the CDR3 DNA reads TGTGCCTGGAGCCGGAGTTGGACTTTTGTATCAGATACGCAGTATTTT.

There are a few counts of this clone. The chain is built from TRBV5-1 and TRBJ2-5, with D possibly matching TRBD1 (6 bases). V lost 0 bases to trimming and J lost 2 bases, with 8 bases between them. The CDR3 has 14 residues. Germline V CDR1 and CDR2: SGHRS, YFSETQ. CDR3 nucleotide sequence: TGCGCCAGCAGCTTGGCAGGGGAGCAAGAGACCCAGTACTTC. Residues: CASSLAGEQETQYF.

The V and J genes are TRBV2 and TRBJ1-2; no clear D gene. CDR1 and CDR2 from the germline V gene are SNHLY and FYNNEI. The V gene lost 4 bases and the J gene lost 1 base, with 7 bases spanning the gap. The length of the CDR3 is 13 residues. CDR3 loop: CASSGRVNYGYTF. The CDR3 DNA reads TGTGCCAGCAGTGGTAGAGTTAACTATGGCTACACCTTC.

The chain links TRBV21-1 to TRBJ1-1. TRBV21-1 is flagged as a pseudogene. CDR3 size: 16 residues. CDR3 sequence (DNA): TGTGCCAGCAGCAAAGCGGGGGGGGATACGAACACTGAAGCTTTCTTT. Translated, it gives CASSKAGGDTNTEAFF.

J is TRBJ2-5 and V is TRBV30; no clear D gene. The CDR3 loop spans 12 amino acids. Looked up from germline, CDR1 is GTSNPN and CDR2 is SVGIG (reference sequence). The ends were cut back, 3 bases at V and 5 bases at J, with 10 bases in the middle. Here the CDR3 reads CAWRSPAETQYF. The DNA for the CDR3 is TGTGCCTGGAGAAGTCCCGCCGAGACCCAGTACTTC.

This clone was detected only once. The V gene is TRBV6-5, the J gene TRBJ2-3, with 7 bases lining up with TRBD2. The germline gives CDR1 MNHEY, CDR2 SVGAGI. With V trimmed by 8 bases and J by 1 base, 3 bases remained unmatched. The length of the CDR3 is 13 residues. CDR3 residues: CASRTSGTDTQYF. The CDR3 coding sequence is TGTGCCAGCCGAACTAGCGGCACAGATACGCAGTATTTT.

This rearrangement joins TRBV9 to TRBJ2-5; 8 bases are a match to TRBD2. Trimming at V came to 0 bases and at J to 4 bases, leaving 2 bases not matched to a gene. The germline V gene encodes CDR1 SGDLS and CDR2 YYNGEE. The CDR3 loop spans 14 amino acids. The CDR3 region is CASSVDLAGETQYF. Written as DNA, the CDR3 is TGTGCCAGCAGCGTAGATCTAGCGGGAGAGACCCAGTACTTC. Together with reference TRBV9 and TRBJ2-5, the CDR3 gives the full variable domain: DSGVTQTPKHLITATGQRVTLRCSPRSGDLSVYWYQQSLDQGLQFLIQYYNGEERAKGNILERFSAQQFPDLHSELNLSSLELGDSALYFCASSVDLAGETQYFGPGTRLLVL.

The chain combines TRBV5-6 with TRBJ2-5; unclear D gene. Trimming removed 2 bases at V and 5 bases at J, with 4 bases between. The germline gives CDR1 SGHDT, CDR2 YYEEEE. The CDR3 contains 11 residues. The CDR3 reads CASSFQETQYF. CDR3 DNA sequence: TGTGCCAGCAGCTTCCAGGAGACCCAGTACTTC.

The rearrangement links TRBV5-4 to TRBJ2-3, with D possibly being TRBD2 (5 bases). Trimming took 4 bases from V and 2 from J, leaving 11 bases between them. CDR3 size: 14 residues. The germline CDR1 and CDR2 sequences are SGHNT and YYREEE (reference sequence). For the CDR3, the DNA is TGTGCCAGCAGCCCCGGACTGCTCACAGATACGCAGTATTTT. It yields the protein CASSPGLLTDTQYF. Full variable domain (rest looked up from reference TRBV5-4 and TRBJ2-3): ETGVTQSPTHLIKTRGQQVTLRCSSQSGHNTVSWYQQALGQGPQFIFQYYREEENGRGNFPPRFSGLQFPNYSSELNVNALELDDSALYLCASSPGLLTDTQYFGPGTRLTVL.

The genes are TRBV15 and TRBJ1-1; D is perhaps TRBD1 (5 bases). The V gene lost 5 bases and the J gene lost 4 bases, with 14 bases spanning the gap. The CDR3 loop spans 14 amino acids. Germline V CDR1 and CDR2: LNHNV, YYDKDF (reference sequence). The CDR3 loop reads CATSSQGGSTEAFF. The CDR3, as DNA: TGTGCCACCAGCTCCCAGGGTGGAAGCACTGAAGCTTTCTTT.

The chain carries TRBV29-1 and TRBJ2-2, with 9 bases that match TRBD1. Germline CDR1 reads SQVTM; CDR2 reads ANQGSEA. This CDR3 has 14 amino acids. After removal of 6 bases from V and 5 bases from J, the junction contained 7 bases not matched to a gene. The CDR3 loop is CSVFGTGRTGELFF. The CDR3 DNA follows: TGCAGCGTCTTCGGGACAGGGAGAACCGGGGAGCTGTTTTTT.

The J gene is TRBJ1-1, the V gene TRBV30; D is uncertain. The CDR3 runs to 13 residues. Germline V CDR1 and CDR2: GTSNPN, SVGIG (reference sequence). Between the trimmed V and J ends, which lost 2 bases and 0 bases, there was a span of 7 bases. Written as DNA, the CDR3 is TGTGCCTGGAGTAAGGTTATGAACACTGAAGCTTTCTTT. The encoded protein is CAWSKVMNTEAFF.

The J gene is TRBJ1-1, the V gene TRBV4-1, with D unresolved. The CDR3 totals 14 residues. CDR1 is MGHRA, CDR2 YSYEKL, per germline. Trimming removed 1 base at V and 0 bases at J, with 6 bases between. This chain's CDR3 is CASSQGGLNTEAFF. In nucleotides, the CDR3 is TGCGCCAGCAGCCAAGGCGGACTGAACACTGAAGCTTTCTTT.

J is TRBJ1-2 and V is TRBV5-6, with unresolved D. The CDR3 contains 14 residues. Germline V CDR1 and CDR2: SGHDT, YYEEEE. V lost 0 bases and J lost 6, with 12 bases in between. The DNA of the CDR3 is TGTGCCAGCAGCTTGGGATACGGCTTCGATGGCTACACCTTC. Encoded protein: CASSLGYGFDGYTF.

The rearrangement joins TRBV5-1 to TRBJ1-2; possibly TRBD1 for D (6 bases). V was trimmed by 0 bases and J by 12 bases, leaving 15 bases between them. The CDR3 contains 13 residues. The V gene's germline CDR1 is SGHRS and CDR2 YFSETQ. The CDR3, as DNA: TGCGCCAGCAGCTTGGTGGAGGGGACACAGGACACCTTC. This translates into CASSLVEGTQDTF.

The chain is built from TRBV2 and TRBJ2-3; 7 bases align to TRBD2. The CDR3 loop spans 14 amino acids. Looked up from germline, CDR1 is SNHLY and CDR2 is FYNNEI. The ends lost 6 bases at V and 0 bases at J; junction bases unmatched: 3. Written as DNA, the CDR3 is TGTGCCAGCAGCCGGGAGGCTAGCACAGATACGCAGTATTTT. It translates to CASSREASTDTQYF.

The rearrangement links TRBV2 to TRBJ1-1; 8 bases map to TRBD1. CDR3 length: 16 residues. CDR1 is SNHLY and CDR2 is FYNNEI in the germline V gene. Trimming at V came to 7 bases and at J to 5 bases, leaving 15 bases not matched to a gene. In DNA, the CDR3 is TGTGCCAGCACCTTGGACAGGGTAACGGTTGGGACTGAAGCTTTCTTT. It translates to CASTLDRVTVGTEAFF. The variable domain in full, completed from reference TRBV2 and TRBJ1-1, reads EPEVTQTPSHQVTQMGQEVILRCVPISNHLYFYWYRQILGQKVEFLVSFYNNEISEKSEIFDDQFSVERPDGSNFTLKIRSTKLEDSAMYFCASTLDRVTVGTEAFFGQGTRLTVV.

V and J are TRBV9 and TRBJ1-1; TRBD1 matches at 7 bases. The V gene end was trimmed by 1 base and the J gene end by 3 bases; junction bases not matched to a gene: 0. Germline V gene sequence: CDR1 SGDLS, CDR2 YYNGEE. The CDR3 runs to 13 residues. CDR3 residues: CASSVQGDTEAFF. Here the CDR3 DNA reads TGTGCCAGCAGCGTACAGGGGGACACTGAAGCTTTCTTT.